The TCR beta chain described here comes from a study of HIV-infected patients and healthy controls. This clonotype came up many times. One entry per CDR3 protein results from TCRdb running MiXCR on the 5' RACE reads. This repertoire shows about 64,000 distinct CDR3 sequences, about 19% found once; its top ten account for more than 1.2%. Germline CDR1 is MNHEY and CDR2 is SVGEGT. Unmatched junction bases numbered 13, after V lost 2 bases and J lost 5 bases. The CDR3 extends over 18 amino acids. Input material: CD4+ T cells from blood. The rearrangement links TRBV6-2 or TRBV6-3 to TRBJ2-4; 9 bases line up with TRBD1. This sequence was found in a human donor in good health. DNA of the CDR3: TGTGCCAGCAGTTACCCCTGGGGGACAGGGAAATGGGAAAACATTCAGTACTTC. Encoded protein: CASSYPWGTGKWENIQYF.